Listed below are T cell receptor beta chains from one sample, sequenced in a study of cytomegalovirus exposure and HLA in healthy donors. Generated by immunoSEQ multiplex PCR, the TCRdb table keeps only in-frame clones and is missing some. This sample has under 200,000 clones, with 75% to 80% found just once. The sequencing input was PBMCs. Receptor source: a man aged 45-60 years in good health and CMV-seropositive. Both conserved end residues are part of each CDR3. The order of the fields is clone size, D gene, V gene, J gene, CDR3 DNA, CDR3 protein. The D gene is left open where the match is weak. Clone size appears in some rows only: once, few, many, or a class for an expanded clone.

-,-,TRBV30,TRBJ1-6,TGTGCCTGGAAAACCCGAAGAGCTCGTTCACCCCTCCACTTT,CAWKTRRARSPLHF
-,TRBD1,TRBV30,TRBJ1-2,TGTGCCTGGGCTTCAGGGGGAGTGAGCTATGGCTACACCTTC,CAWASGGVSYGYTF
once,-,TRBV27,TRBJ2-5,TGTGCCAGCTCGGGGGTGGGAGAGACCCAGTACTTC,CASSGVGETQYF
once,TRBD1,TRBV6-1,TRBJ2-7,TGTGCCAGCGCCCAGGGGACAGGGTGGGCCGAGCAGTACTTC,CASAQGTGWAEQYF
-,-,TRBV27,TRBJ1-2,TGTGCCAGCAGGTCAGGATCTTATGGCTACACCTTC,CASRSGSYGYTF
-,TRBD1,TRBV4-3,TRBJ1-6,TGCGCCAGCAGCCAATGGCTCTCCCGGGACAGGGGCTATAATTCACCCCTCCACTTT,CASSQWLSRDRGYNSPLHF
-,-,TRBV10-1,TRBJ2-2,TGCGCCAGCAGTGAGTCGCTACAGGGGGAGCTGTTTTTT,CASSESLQGELFF
-,-,TRBV6-6,TRBJ1-1,TGTGCCAGCTGGGACACCTTGAACACTGAAGCTTTCTTT,CASWDTLNTEAFF
few,TRBD1,TRBV9,TRBJ1-1,TGTGCCAGCAGCGACGACAGGGCCCCTGAAGCTTTCTTT,CASSDDRAPEAFF
-,-,TRBV7-9,TRBJ1-1,TGTGCCAGCAGCTTAGCTCTAACCCCCACTGAAGCTTTCTTT,CASSLALTPTEAFF
-,TRBD1,TRBV9,TRBJ2-2,TGTGCCAGCAGCCCGCCGGACAGGGTGTCCGGGGAGCTGTTTTTT,CASSPPDRVSGELFF
few,-,TRBV6-6,TRBJ2-1,TGTGCCAGCAGTTTCGCAGGGGAGGGCCTTTACAATGAGCAGTTCTTC,CASSFAGEGLYNEQFF
-,-,TRBV2,TRBJ2-3,TGTGCCAGCTTCGGCGGGGTACCCACAGATACGCAGTATTTT,CASFGGVPTDTQYF
few,TRBD2,TRBV9,TRBJ2-2,TGTGCCAGCAGCGTAGCGATTAGCGGGGGGGCCCTCACCGGGGAGCTGTTTTTT,CASSVAISGGALTGELFF
-,-,TRBV9,TRBJ1-1,TGTGCCAGCAGCGTATTGGAGTTCGGTGAAGCTTTCTTT,CASSVLEFGEAFF
many,TRBD2,TRBV9,TRBJ2-4,TGTGCCAGCAGCGTCTCGAGCGGGGGGGAAGCCAAAAACATTCAGTACTTC,CASSVSSGGEAKNIQYF
few,-,TRBV7-8,TRBJ2-5,TGTGCCAGCAGCTTATATAGCCAAGAGACCCAGTACTTC,CASSLYSQETQYF
-,TRBD2,TRBV10-1,TRBJ2-1,TGCGCCAGCAGCGGGGCTGGCGGGGGGGCGATCAATGAGCAGTTCTTC,CASSGAGGGAINEQFF
-,TRBD1,TRBV7-2,TRBJ2-5,TGTGCCAGCAGCTTAATCACAGGGGGCAGGGAGACCCAGTACTTC,CASSLITGGRETQYF
few,-,TRBV9,TRBJ1-1,TGTGCCAGCAGCGTAGTCCCACAGGGCCAGACTGAAGCTTTCTTT,CASSVVPQGQTEAFF
-,-,TRBV7-8,TRBJ2-5,TGTGCCAGCAGCTCTCACAGCGAGGGGGAGGAGACCCAGTACTTC,CASSSHSEGEETQYF
few,TRBD2,TRBV5-4,TRBJ2-3,TGTGCCAGCAGCTTAGGAGCGGGGGGATATGGAGATACGCAGTATTTT,CASSLGAGGYGDTQYF
-,TRBD1,TRBV5-4,TRBJ1-6,TGTGCCAGCAGCTCGACGGCCGGGACAGTAAATTCACCCCTCCACTTT,CASSSTAGTVNSPLHF
-,-,TRBV5-1,TRBJ1-2,TGCGCCAGCAGCTTGTCACGGGGGGAGGATGGCTACACCTTC,CASSLSRGEDGYTF
few,TRBD1,TRBV11-3,TRBJ2-7,TGTGCCAGCAGCTTAGTCGGTAGGGACAGGGGGCGCGAGCAGTACTTC,CASSLVGRDRGREQYF
-,-,TRBV27,TRBJ2-1,TGTGCCAGCAATTCACTGGGGCGCTCCGTCCTCAATGAGCAGTTCTTC,CASNSLGRSVLNEQFF
-,TRBD2,TRBV7-2,TRBJ2-7,TGTGCCAGCAGCCCGACTAGCGGGGGGGTACCCTCCCGTACGCAGCAGTACTTC,CASSPTSGGVPSRTQQYF
-,TRBD1,TRBV6-4,TRBJ2-3,TGTGCCAGCAGTGATGGCCCGGGACAGAGCAGCACAGATACGCAGTATTTT,CASSDGPGQSSTDTQYF
-,-,TRBV5-4,TRBJ2-5,TGTGCCAGCAGCTTAGGAGATCGGGCCCAGTACTTC,CASSLGDRAQYF
-,TRBD1,TRBV28,TRBJ1-3,TGTGCCAGCAGTTCAGGGGGCTCTGGAAACACCATATATTTT,CASSSGGSGNTIYF
-,-,TRBV9,TRBJ1-5,TGTGCCAGCAGCGTGGCTAGGCGGGGCCGGGGGAATAGCAATCAGCCCCAGCATTTT,CASSVARRGRGNSNQPQHF
-,-,TRBV5-1,TRBJ1-2,TGCGCCAGCAGCTCGGAGGGGAGCTATGGCTACACCTTC,CASSSEGSYGYTF
-,-,TRBV30,TRBJ1-1,TGTGCCTGCGGACGGGACTTCATGAACACTGAAGCTTTCTTT,CACGRDFMNTEAFF
-,-,TRBV9,TRBJ2-1,TGTGCCAGCAGCCCCCGAGGGAAATACAATGAGCAGTTCTTC,CASSPRGKYNEQFF
few,-,TRBV4-1,TRBJ2-7,TGCGCCAGCAGCCGATCCGGGACTCAACTAACCTACGAGCAGTACTTC,CASSRSGTQLTYEQYF
few,-,TRBV5-6,TRBJ1-2,TGTGCCAGCAGCTTGGTGAGCTATGGCTACACCTTC,CASSLVSYGYTF
few,-,TRBV7-2,TRBJ1-1,TGTGCCAGCAGCTCCATCAGGGCCCTAATGAACACTGAAGCTTTCTTT,CASSSIRALMNTEAFF
-,TRBD2,TRBV28,TRBJ2-3,TGTGCCAGCAGACCTGCTACTAGCGGGGGATTCTCTGGAGATACGCAGTATTTT,CASRPATSGGFSGDTQYF
once,-,TRBV18,TRBJ1-1,TGTGCCAGCTCACCTGCGGGGGACACTGAAGCTTTCTTT,CASSPAGDTEAFF
-,-,TRBV7-2,TRBJ1-2,TGTGCCAGCAGCTTTCTCTCTCAGGGAGGCGGCTACACCTTC,CASSFLSQGGGYTF
few,TRBD1,TRBV13,TRBJ1-2,TGTGCCAGCAGTCTACAGGGGCGAAGTGGCTACACCTTC,CASSLQGRSGYTF
-,-,TRBV28,TRBJ1-5,TGTGCCAGCTCTGGTCTTGGGGGGTTGACTCTGCCCCAGCATTTT,CASSGLGGLTLPQHF
-,TRBD2,TRBV7-9,TRBJ2-2,TGTGCCAGCAGCTTAGGCTCTAGCGGGGGTTACACCGGGGAGCTGTTTTTT,CASSLGSSGGYTGELFF
-,-,TRBV7-9,TRBJ2-1,TGTGCCAGCAGCCCAAGGACAACGTTGGTCGGGCAGTTCTTC,CASSPRTTLVGQFF
-,TRBD2,TRBV7-2,TRBJ2-7,TGTGCCAGCAGCTTAAGGGGACTAGAGGGGGGCGAGCAGTACTTC,CASSLRGLEGGEQYF
-,-,TRBV5-1,TRBJ2-1,TGCGCCAGCAGCTCTAACGGAGGGAGCTCCTACAATGAGCAGTTCTTC,CASSSNGGSSYNEQFF
-,-,TRBV7-9,TRBJ2-7,TGTGCCAGCAGCTATAGCGGAGGAACATACGAGCAGTACTTC,CASSYSGGTYEQYF
-,TRBD1,TRBV29-1,TRBJ1-2,TGCAGCGTTTCAGGGGGCGAATTGGCTGGCTACACCTTC,CSVSGGELAGYTF
-,TRBD1,TRBV28,TRBJ1-4,TGTGCGGTTGGGCCAGGGGGCGTTGGAAAACTGTTTTTT,CAVGPGGVGKLFF
-,TRBD1,TRBV10-3,TRBJ2-7,TGTGCCATCAGTGATGGCAGGGGGAGCTACGAGCAGTACTTC,CAISDGRGSYEQYF
-,TRBD1,TRBV27,TRBJ1-4,TGTGCCAGCACTAAGCAGGGGGCCGGTCAAAAACTGTTTTTT,CASTKQGAGQKLFF
-,-,TRBV13,TRBJ1-3,TGTGCCAGCAGCTTAGACACCCCTGGAAACACCATATATTTT,CASSLDTPGNTIYF
-,-,TRBV27,TRBJ2-1,TGTGCCTCCCGGCGGGACGGACGATACAATGAGCAGTTCTTC,CASRRDGRYNEQFF
once,-,TRBV5-6,TRBJ2-3,TGTGCCAGCAGTTTAACCCGATGGGGGGGCCGCACAGATACGCAGTATTTT,CASSLTRWGGRTDTQYF